The 3 T cell receptor beta chains below come from one sample, sequenced in a study of blood T cell repertoires in COVID-19. Assay used: immunoSEQ multiplex PCR; TCRdb lists only in-frame clones, some missing. The data show a few hundred thousand clones, with 80% to 90% seen just once and over 1.5% held by the top ten. Input material: peripheral blood. The receptors were gathered from a man aged 25 to 40 with active or convalescent COVID-19.

This clone has just one count. The chain is built from TRBV5-1 and TRBJ1-4; the match to TRBD1 covers 12 bases. The CDR3 sequence is 16 residues long. V was clipped by 3 bases and J by 6 bases; unmatched bases: 6. CDR1 and CDR2 (germline): SGHRS, YFSETQ. The DNA for the CDR3 is TGCGCCAGCAGCTCAGGGACAGGGGGCCTTCATGAAAAACTGTTTTTT. Protein sequence: CASSSGTGGLHEKLFF.

This clone showed up just a few times. The J gene is TRBJ1-6, the V gene TRBV10-3; 7 positions match TRBD1. J lost 6 bases, V lost 3 bases, and 2 bases had no gene match. Germline V gene lookup returns CDR1 ENHRY and CDR2 SYGVKD. The CDR3 consists of 14 residues. The CDR3 loop reads CAISEGQVNSPLHF. Written as DNA, the CDR3 is TGTGCCATCAGTGAAGGACAGGTTAATTCACCCCTCCACTTT.

This chain joins TRBV7-3 and TRBJ2-2; 12 bases are shared with TRBD2. The CDR3 is 17 residues long. Germline-derived CDR1 and CDR2 are SGHTA and FQGTGA. After removal of 4 bases from V and 6 bases from J, the junction contained 9 bases not matched to a gene. This CDR3 is CASSSPLAGGVSGELFF. The CDR3 DNA reads as TGTGCCAGCAGCTCCCCACTAGCGGGGGGTGTATCCGGGGAGCTGTTTTTT.